This T cell receptor beta chain was documented in a study of T-cell reconstitution after alpha-beta-depleted transplantation in children. The CDR3 totals 12 residues. J lost 14 bases, V lost 7 bases, and 8 bases had no gene match. This sample's TCRbeta library carried unique molecular identifier barcodes. TCRdb reprocessed the PCR reads via MiXCR and lists one record per CDR3 protein. The sample lists over 200,000 distinct CDR3 sequences; 8% to 9.5% were seen once. This clonotype was recorded many times. The chain combines TRBV12-3 or TRBV12-4 with TRBJ2-1, with 10 bases aligning to TRBD2. The sequence came from a human donor who donated a stem cell graft to a child with acute lymphoblastic leukemia. The specimen comprised PBMCs from the stem cell graft donor, sampled from the stem cell graft. DNA for the CDR3: TGTGCCAGCAATAAAGCGGGGGGGCCTAAGTTCTTC. Its protein product is CASNKAGGPKFF.